This TCR beta chain is from a study of cytomegalovirus exposure and HLA in healthy donors. The study, taken as a whole, reports: Generally TCR sequences proved uncommon, though certain public TCRs appeared in numerous donors. Reports state that TCR beta sequences accurately predicted most subjects' HLA-A and HLA-B alleles.

The PCR was carried out with 60 Vbeta primers and 13 Jbeta primers. The table came from immunoSEQ multiplex PCR; TCRdb's copy has only in-frame clones and leaves some out. The sample holds around 110,000 clones, around 60% seen once. The junction had 9 bases not matched to a gene; V was cut back by 0 bases and J by 6 bases. Germline V gene data show CDR1 as SGDLS and CDR2 as YYNGEE. The CDR3 contains 16 residues. Only a few counts were recorded for this clone. Antigen specificity is unknown. This receptor was taken from a woman aged 40-49 years in good health and CMV-seropositive. The chain links TRBV9 to TRBJ2-3, with 8 bases fitting TRBD2. The sample consisted of PBMCs. CDR3 amino acids: CASSVDSSGSGDTQYF. The CDR3 DNA reads as TGTGCCAGCAGCGTAGATTCCAGCGGGAGCGGCGATACGCAGTATTTT.